This T cell receptor (beta chain) derives from a study of identical twins. Findings of the study overall: Memory repertoires showed no such pattern, whereas abundant cord blood beta clonotypes carried fewer insertions.

Only a few counts were recorded for this clonotype. As yet, its antigen is unknown. A universal primer site came from template switching; cDNA carried unique molecular identifiers. TCRdb processed the 5' RACE reads anew with MiXCR; each CDR3 protein has one entry. The table shows more than 600,000 distinct CDR3 sequences, with approximately 18% occurring only once. This sample also appeared in a second study, on T cells expressing NK-cell markers. That work contributes: Also leading the CD3+CD56-NKG2C+ fraction in a few donors were these clonotypes.

The source of this sequence is a young woman in good health. The sequenced sample was PBMCs.

CDR3 DNA sequence: TGTGCCAGCAGCTTTTGGACGGGATTCAATCAGCCCCAGCATTTT. Protein: CASSFWTGFNQPQHF. The V gene is TRBV7-2, the J gene TRBJ1-5; D uncertain. This CDR3 has 15 amino acids. With 3 bases removed from V and 3 bases from J, the gap between germline ends came to 12 bases. Germline CDR1 SGHTA, CDR2 FQGNSA.